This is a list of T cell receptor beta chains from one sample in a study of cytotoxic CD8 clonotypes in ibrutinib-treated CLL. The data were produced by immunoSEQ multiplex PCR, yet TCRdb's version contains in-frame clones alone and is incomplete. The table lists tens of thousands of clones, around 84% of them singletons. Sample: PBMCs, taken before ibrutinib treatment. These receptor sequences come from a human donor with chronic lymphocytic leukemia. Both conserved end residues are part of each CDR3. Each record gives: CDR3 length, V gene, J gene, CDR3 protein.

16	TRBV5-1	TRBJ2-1	CASSWGLAGGYNEQFF
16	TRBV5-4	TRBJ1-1	CASSSGTGKANTEAFF
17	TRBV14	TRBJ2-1	CASSQESSGRANDEQFF
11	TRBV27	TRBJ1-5	CASGPLRAQHF
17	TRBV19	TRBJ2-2	CASTWAGESPNTGELFF
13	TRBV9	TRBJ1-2	CASSVDSAYGYTF
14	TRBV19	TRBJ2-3	CASRARTLTDTQYF
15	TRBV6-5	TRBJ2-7	CASSYSRQGAYEQYF
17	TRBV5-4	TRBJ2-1	CASSFGLAGGSYNEQFF
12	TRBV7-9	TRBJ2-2	CASSLGTGELFF
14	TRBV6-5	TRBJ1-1	CASSIGGLNTEAFF
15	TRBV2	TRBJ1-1	CASTLVRGTAGEAFF
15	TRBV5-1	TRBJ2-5	CASSLAGPPQETQYF
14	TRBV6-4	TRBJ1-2	CASSVGPSLSGYTF
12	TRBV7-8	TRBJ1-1	CASSPRGTEAFF
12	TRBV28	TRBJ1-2	CASSSLGYGYTF
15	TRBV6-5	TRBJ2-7	CASNNGQPLPYEQYF
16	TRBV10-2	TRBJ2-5	CASRKIGQGRSETQYF
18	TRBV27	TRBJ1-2	CASTPHPDRGLINYGYTF
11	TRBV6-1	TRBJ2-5	CASTNQETQYF
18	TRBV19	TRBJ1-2	CASLPPTGQGAPVYGYTF
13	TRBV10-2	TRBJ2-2	CASRGSNTGELFF
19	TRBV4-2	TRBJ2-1	CASSQDAGGWGGTYNEQFF
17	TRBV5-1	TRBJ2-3	CASSREPSRGSTDTQYF
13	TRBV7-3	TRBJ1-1	CASSLGQESRAFF
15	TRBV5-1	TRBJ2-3	CASSLVASGTDTQYF
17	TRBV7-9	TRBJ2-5	CASSPLGGSGVRETQYF
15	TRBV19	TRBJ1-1	CASSNGQAVNTEAFF
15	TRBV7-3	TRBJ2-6	CASSPVLSGANVLTF
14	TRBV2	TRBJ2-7	CASNSVAGHNEQYF
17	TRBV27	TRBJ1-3	CASSPFSALASGNTIYF
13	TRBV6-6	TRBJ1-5	CASSYIRGQPQHF
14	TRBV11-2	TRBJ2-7	CASSLDGLGFEQYF
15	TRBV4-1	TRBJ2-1	CASSQEVSRETEQFF
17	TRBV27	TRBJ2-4	CASSLSDNSLAKNIQYF
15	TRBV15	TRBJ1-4	CATSRTTFDAEKLFF
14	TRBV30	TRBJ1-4	CAWKTDLSVEKLFF
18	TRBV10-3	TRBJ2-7	CAISESSGARMGVAEQYF
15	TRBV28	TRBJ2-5	CASSLGQRSQETQYF
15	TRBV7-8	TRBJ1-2	CASRFGTPPFYGYTF
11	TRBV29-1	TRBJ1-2	CSVEWEYGYTF
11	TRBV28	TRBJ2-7	CASSLEGRRYF
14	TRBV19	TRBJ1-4	CASTPYGANEKLFF
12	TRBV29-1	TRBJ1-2	CSEFSGNYGYTF
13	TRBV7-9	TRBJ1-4	CASIPGAGEKLFF
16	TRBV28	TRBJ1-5	CASSLPVPGENQPQHF
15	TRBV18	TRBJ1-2	CASSRGQDNNYGYTF
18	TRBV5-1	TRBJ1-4	CASSLNFVWGAHGEKLFF
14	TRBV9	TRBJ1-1	CASSAGYWNTEAFF
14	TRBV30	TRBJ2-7	CAWSVYGSSYEQYF
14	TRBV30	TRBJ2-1	CAWSVGLAYNEQFF